The source of this T cell receptor beta chain is a study of blood T cell repertoires in COVID-19. About the study: COVID-19 samples from acute and convalescent phases originated in the United States, Italy and Spain. The analysed material was cDNA or gDNA that came from T cells, B-cell-depleted T cells, or PBMCs.

Germline values: CDR1 GTSNPN, CDR2 SVGIG (reference sequence). V lost 0 bases and J 0 bases, leaving 9 bases between the germline ends. The CDR3 spans 16 residues. Original processing notes: Estimation of nucleated cell counts relied on the amplification of reference gene primers. Data came from immunoSEQ multiplex PCR; TCRdb stores just in-frame clones and leaves some out. V, J and clone size are those of that table, while D and trimming were read from the DNA. The table shows some 130,000 clones, with 84% occurring only once. The gene calls are TRBV30 and TRBJ1-6, with no clear D. This TCR was sampled from a woman in her 30s who had recovered from COVID-19. Material for sequencing was peripheral blood. In DNA, the CDR3 is TGTGCCTGGAGTGTGCGGGGTAGCTCCTATAATTCACCCCTCCACTTT. Its protein is CAWSVRGSSYNSPLHF.